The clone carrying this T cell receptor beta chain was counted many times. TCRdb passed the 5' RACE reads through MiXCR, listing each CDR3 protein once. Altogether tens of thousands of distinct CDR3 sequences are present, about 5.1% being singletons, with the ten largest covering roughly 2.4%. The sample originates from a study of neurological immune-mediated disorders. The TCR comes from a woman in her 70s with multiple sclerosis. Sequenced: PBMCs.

The CDR3 sequence: CASSQGRGRTSNTGELFF. The CDR3 DNA sequence: TGCGCCAGCAGCCAAGGTCGCGGAAGAACATCAAACACCGGGGAGCTGTTTTTT. The chain couples TRBV4-1 to TRBJ2-2; D gene ambiguous. V gave up 1 base and J gave up 2 bases, with 17 bases separating them. CDR3 length equals 18 residues. CDR1 is MGHRA and CDR2 is YSYEKL in the germline V gene.